The clone carrying this T cell receptor (beta chain) was recorded at least ten times. A quantitative 5'-RACE method, one with molecular barcodes, was used to make TCR beta libraries. MiXCR, run by TCRdb on the 5' RACE reads, gives a single entry per CDR3 protein. Among 250,000 or so distinct CDR3 sequences listed, around 10% were seen once. This record comes from a study of CD8 T cells in ankylosing spondylitis. The V end lost 6 bases, the J end lost 4 bases, and 18 bases lay between the germline ends. This CDR3 is 15 amino acids long. This chain joins TRBV12-3 or TRBV12-4 and TRBJ2-5, with a tentative D call TRBD2 (6 bases). The receptor's source is a male donor with ankylosing spondylitis or in good health (not recorded which). The sequencing input was blood, either unsorted or a sorted T cell fraction (not recorded which). CDR3 nucleotide sequence: TGTGCCAGCAGGTTGTCCGGGGGTAGCACAGAGACCCAGTACTTC. It encodes CASRLSGGSTETQYF.